The 7 T cell receptor beta chains below were found in one sample sequenced in a study of blood T cell repertoires in COVID-19. Libraries were prepared by immunoSEQ multiplex PCR; TCRdb keeps only in-frame clonotypes and omits some of them. The sample yields fewer than 150,000 clones, 70% to 90% seen once. The sequenced sample was peripheral blood. All receptors come from a human donor in a cohort sampled during active COVID-19.

V is TRBV27 and J is TRBJ2-1, with TRBD2 identical over 7 bases. Germline assignment: CDR1 MNHEY and CDR2 SMNVEV (reference sequence). The CDR3 runs 14 residues. V was pared by 2 bases and J by 4 bases, with 2 bases of the junction left unmatched. This CDR3 reads CASSLRGEYNEQFF. In DNA form, the CDR3 reads TGTGCCAGCAGTTTACGGGGGGAGTACAATGAGCAGTTCTTC.

This clone showed up just a few times. Within the sample, other DNA sequences also encode this same CDR3. The V gene is TRBV28, the J gene TRBJ2-7; 12 bases are shared with TRBD2. The CDR3 is 14 amino acids. CDR1 MDHEN and CDR2 SYDVKM come from the germline V gene. V dropped 2 bases and J dropped 4; count of bases not matched to a gene: 0. CDR3 DNA sequence: TGTGCCAGCAGTTTAGGACTAGCGGGGTACGAGCAGTACTTC. This sequence encodes CASSLGLAGYEQYF.

The chain uses TRBV7-9 and TRBJ1-2; 7 bases are shared with TRBD1. The V gene's germline CDR1 is SEHNR and CDR2 FQNEAQ (reference sequence). V lost 5 bases to trimming and J lost 3 bases; unmatched junction nucleotides: 9. The CDR3 is made up of 15 amino acids. The CDR3 here is CASSPGGDSDYGYTF. CDR3 DNA sequence: TGTGCCAGCAGCCCCGGCGGGGACAGTGACTATGGCTACACCTTC.

The CDR3 spells CASSPDHGQGQPQHF. The DNA of the CDR3 is TGTGCCAGCAGTCCTGACCATGGGCAAGGTCAGCCCCAGCATTTT. The chain has TRBV2 and TRBJ1-5; D not certain. Looked up from germline, CDR1 is SNHLY and CDR2 is FYNNEI. The V end was cut by 5 bases, the J end by 6 bases, with 17 bases between. CDR3 length equals 15 residues.

This clone was detected only once. The chain couples TRBV5-1 to TRBJ1-1, with 9 bases that match TRBD1. Germline CDR1 reads SGHRS; CDR2 reads YFSETQ. Germline trimming cut 5 bases from V and 2 bases from J; bases unmatched to any gene: 4. The length of the CDR3 is 14 residues. The CDR3 sequence is CASSDRGANTEAFF. DNA of the CDR3: TGCGCCAGCAGTGACAGGGGGGCTAACACTGAAGCTTTCTTT.

The genes are TRBV21-1 and TRBJ2-1; no DNA check was done on the table's D call, TRBD1. TRBV21-1 is given as a pseudogene. The CDR3 contains 21 residues. The CDR3 loop reads CASSKTLQGDCRNSSYNEQFF. The CDR3 nucleotides read TGTGCCAGCAGCAAGACTCTACAGGGGGACTGCCGGAATAGCTCCTACAATGAGCAGTTCTTC.

V and J are TRBV27 and TRBJ2-1, with 8 nucleotides matching TRBD2. After removal of 0 bases from V and 7 bases from J, the junction contained 8 bases not matched to a gene. The germline gives CDR1 MNHEY, CDR2 SMNVEV (reference sequence). This CDR3 has 16 residues. The CDR3 DNA is TGTGCCAGCAGTTTATCAGCGGGAGCCCTTGCAAATGAGCAGTTCTTC. Its translation: CASSLSAGALANEQFF.